This T cell receptor (beta chain) was obtained from a study of Graves' ophthalmopathy and Graves' hyperthyroidism. Under 3 months in duration, the ophthalmopathy in affected donors had moderate-to-severe activity, CAS ≥3 and NOSPECS ≥4. Exclusion applied to patients with other autoimmune diseases, uncontrolled infections, pregnancy or lactation. Clinicians diagnosed using symptoms, serum thyroxine, TRAb, thyroid ultrasound and orbital computed tomography. CDR3 length: 14 residues. V dropped 5 bases and J dropped 5 bases, with 15 bases sitting between them. Germline V lookup: CDR1 LNHNV, CDR2 YYDKDF (reference sequence). Amplifying from RNA transcripts, the study obtained TCR beta CDR3 regions. HTBI-primed RT-PCR formed the first round, and a multiplex PCR formed the second. TCRdb recomputed calls from the multiplex PCR reads with MiXCR, one row per CDR3 protein. The data contain around 660,000 distinct CDR3 sequences, over 40% of them seen just once; the ten biggest clones take up under 3.5%.

This TCR came from an adult man with Graves' ophthalmopathy. Sequenced material: peripheral blood. The chain joins TRBV15 to TRBJ1-2, with D perhaps matching TRBD1 (5 bases). This chain's CDR3 is CATSGLGGAYGYTF. In DNA form, the CDR3 reads TGTGCCACCAGCGGCCTCGGGGGAGCTTATGGCTACACCTTC.